These T cell receptor beta chains were read from a single sample in a study of blood T cell repertoires in COVID-19. The table came from immunoSEQ multiplex PCR; TCRdb's copy has only in-frame clones and leaves some out. The table has over 150,000 clones, 84% seen once; the top ten hold 13%. Specimen: peripheral blood. Receptor source: a human donor in a cohort sampled during active COVID-19. Each CDR3 is given with its conserved first and last residue. Each record gives: clone size, V gene, CDR3 protein. Some rows mark clone size as missing; the rest say once, few, many or name a class of expanded clone.

clone size: .
V gene: TRBV4-1
CDR3 protein: CASSQEAGPFNEKLFF

clone size: .
V gene: TRBV5-5
CDR3 protein: CASSLISSSYEQYF

clone size: .
V gene: TRBV29-1
CDR3 protein: CSVQGVGETQYF

clone size: once
V gene: TRBV7-2
CDR3 protein: CASSFKTGGHSGYTF

clone size: .
V gene: TRBV5-6
CDR3 protein: CASSFWLAGPRPDTQYF

clone size: few
V gene: TRBV7-9
CDR3 protein: CASSSATSDGRVAKNIQYF

clone size: .
V gene: TRBV6-6
CDR3 protein: CASSRGRVSTDTQYF

clone size: .
V gene: TRBV2
CDR3 protein: CASSDQSSSTDTQYF

clone size: .
V gene: TRBV4-1
CDR3 protein: CASSQLADSYNEQFF

clone size: few
V gene: TRBV2
CDR3 protein: CASSGNRGANQPQHF

clone size: .
V gene: TRBV3-1/TRBV3-2
CDR3 protein: CASSFNQGEQYF

clone size: once
V gene: TRBV13
CDR3 protein: CASSARGAVNTEAFF

clone size: once
V gene: TRBV28
CDR3 protein: CASSFGTGLFGYTF

clone size: .
V gene: TRBV27
CDR3 protein: CASSSGRRDYGYTF

clone size: few
V gene: TRBV4-1
CDR3 protein: CASSQEELLAANTDTQYF

clone size: .
V gene: TRBV19
CDR3 protein: CASSEVVGNQPQHF

clone size: .
V gene: TRBV5-1
CDR3 protein: CASSGSGGSYNEQFF

clone size: .
V gene: TRBV7-2
CDR3 protein: CASTFAGTSDYEQYF

clone size: .
V gene: TRBV7-2
CDR3 protein: CASSLLNTGELFF

clone size: .
V gene: TRBV18
CDR3 protein: CASSPGHSNEKLFF

clone size: .
V gene: TRBV5-1
CDR3 protein: CASSFSETQYF

clone size: .
V gene: TRBV29-1
CDR3 protein: CSVEAWTSGRDTQYF

clone size: .
V gene: TRBV10-2
CDR3 protein: CASLASSYEQYF

clone size: .
V gene: TRBV5-8
CDR3 protein: CASSLGRGVNQPQHF

clone size: .
V gene: TRBV5-4
CDR3 protein: CASSKGQGNEQYF

clone size: .
V gene: TRBV2
CDR3 protein: CASSERQGPYEQYF

clone size: .
V gene: TRBV2
CDR3 protein: CASTFSGSSSEQYF